This T cell receptor beta chain was recorded in a study of beta chain features in type 1 diabetes. Germline V gives CDR1 SGHDN, CDR2 FVKESK. Trimming shortened V by 1 base and J by 4 bases, and 10 bases separated the two germline ends. The CDR3 covers 15 residues. Every isolated RNA sample was fully reverse transcribed, so sequencing captured expressed TCRB transcripts. Libraries were prepared by immunoSEQ multiplex PCR; TCRdb keeps only in-frame clonotypes and omits some of them. Altogether 200,000 to 250,000 clones are present, 11% to 15% being singletons, with the ten largest covering about 0.024%. This clone was recorded a few times.

The sequence came from a woman between 40 and 55 years old in good health. The source material was naive CD4+ T cells from blood. The chain carries TRBV14 and TRBJ2-2, with D maybe TRBD1 (7 bases). The CDR3 nucleotides are TGTGCCAGCAGCCAAGGCCAGGGGGGCACCGGGGAGCTGTTTTTT. Translating gives CASSQGQGGTGELFF.